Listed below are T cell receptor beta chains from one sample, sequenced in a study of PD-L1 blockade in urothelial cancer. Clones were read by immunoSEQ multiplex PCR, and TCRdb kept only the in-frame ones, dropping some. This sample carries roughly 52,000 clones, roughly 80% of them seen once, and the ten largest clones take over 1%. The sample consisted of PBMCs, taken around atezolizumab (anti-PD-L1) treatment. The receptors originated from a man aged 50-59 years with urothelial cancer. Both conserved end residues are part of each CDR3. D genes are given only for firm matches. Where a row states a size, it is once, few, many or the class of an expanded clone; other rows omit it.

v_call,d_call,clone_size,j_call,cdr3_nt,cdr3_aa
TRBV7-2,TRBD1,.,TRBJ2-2,TGTGCCAGCAGCTTAGTAGTCTTAGGACAGGGAAACACCGGGGAGCTGTTTTTT,CASSLVVLGQGNTGELFF
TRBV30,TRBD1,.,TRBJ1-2,TGTGCCTGGACCCCCGGACAGGGACCGGATGGCTACACCTTC,CAWTPGQGPDGYTF
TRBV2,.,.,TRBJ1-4,TGTGCCAGCAGTGAAGTAAGGGCAGGGTGGAGTGAAAAACTGTTTTTT,CASSEVRAGWSEKLFF
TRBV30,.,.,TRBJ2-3,TGTGCCTGGATCACCAGGGGCCACCGGAGAGGCACGCAGTATTTT,CAWITRGHRRGTQYF
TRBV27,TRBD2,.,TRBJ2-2,TGTGCCAGCAGTTTTTCTAGCGGGAGGGCCTATGCCGGGGAGCTGTTTTTT,CASSFSSGRAYAGELFF
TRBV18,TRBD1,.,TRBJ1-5,TGTGCCAGCTCACCTGGACAGGGGCAAGGCAATCAGCCCCAGCATTTT,CASSPGQGQGNQPQHF
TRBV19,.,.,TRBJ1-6,TGTGCCAGTAGTAGGACAGCGAGCTCCTATAATTCACCCCTCCACTTT,CASSRTASSYNSPLHF
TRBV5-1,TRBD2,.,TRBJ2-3,TGCGCCAGCGGAGTAAGCGGGGGGACAGATACGCAGTATTTT,CASGVSGGTDTQYF
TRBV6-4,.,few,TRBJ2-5,TGTGCCAGCAGTCGGGGGATCGGGGAGACCCAGTACTTC,CASSRGIGETQYF
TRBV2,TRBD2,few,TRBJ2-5,TGTGCCAGCACCCTAGCGGCTATCCTTAAAGAGACCCAGTACTTC,CASTLAAILKETQYF
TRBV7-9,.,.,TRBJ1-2,TGTGCCAGCAGCTTAGTAGTGGACAGCTGGGGCTATGGCTACACCTTC,CASSLVVDSWGYGYTF
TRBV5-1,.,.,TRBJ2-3,TGCGCCAGCAGTATAGCGGCTAGCACAGATACGCAGTATTTT,CASSIAASTDTQYF
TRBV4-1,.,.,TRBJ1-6,TGCGCCAGCAGCCCCGAAGGAGCGGCTTCACCCCTCCACTTT,CASSPEGAASPLHF
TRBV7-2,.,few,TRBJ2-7,TGTGCCAGCAGCTTACCCAACAGTGGAGAGCAGTACTTC,CASSLPNSGEQYF
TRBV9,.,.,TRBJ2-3,TGTGCCAGCAGCTCAGTAACAGATACGCAGTATTTT,CASSSVTDTQYF
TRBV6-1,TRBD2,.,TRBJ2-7,TGTGCCAGCAGTGAAGCCAGGGGGCTAGCGGGAGCCTCCTACGAGCAGTACTTC,CASSEARGLAGASYEQYF
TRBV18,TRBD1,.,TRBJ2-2,TGTGCCAGCTCATCGGACAGGGGAAAAAGGTTGAGCGGGGAGCTGTTTTTT,CASSSDRGKRLSGELFF
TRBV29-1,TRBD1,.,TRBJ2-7,TGCAGCGTTGCCCCGGGACAGGGGGCCTACGAGCAGTACTTC,CSVAPGQGAYEQYF
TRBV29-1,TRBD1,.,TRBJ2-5,TGCAGCGTTACAGGGGGCCAAGAGACCCAGTACTTC,CSVTGGQETQYF
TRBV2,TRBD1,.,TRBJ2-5,TGTGCCAGCGGACGGGACAGGGGGGTACAAGAGACCCAGTACTTC,CASGRDRGVQETQYF
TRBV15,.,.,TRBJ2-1,TGTGCCACCAGCAGAGATCCCGCGACTGTTCTCTACAATGAGCAGTTCTTC,CATSRDPATVLYNEQFF
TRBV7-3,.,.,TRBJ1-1,TGTGCCAGCAGCCCACCAGGGTTGAACACTGAAGCTTTCTTT,CASSPPGLNTEAFF
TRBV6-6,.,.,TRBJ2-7,TGTGCCAGCAGTTACTCGAAATACCAGGACGAGCAGTACTTC,CASSYSKYQDEQYF
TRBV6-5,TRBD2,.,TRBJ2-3,TGTGCCAGCAGTTACGGCGGGGGGAGGACAGATACGCAGTATTTT,CASSYGGGRTDTQYF
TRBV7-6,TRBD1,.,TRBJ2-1,TGTGCCAGCAGCTTAGGGGACAGGGGCTATAATGAGCAGTTCTTC,CASSLGDRGYNEQFF
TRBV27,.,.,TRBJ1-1,TGTGCCAGCAGTTTATCAGGGGGAACAGGGACCACTGAAGCTTTCTTT,CASSLSGGTGTTEAFF
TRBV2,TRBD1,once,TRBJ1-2,TGTGCCAGCAGTGACGACAGGGCGGGGTATGGCTACACCTTC,CASSDDRAGYGYTF
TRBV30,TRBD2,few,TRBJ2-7,TGTGCCTGGAGTGGGGGACTAGTGGGTGTCTACGAGCAGTACTTC,CAWSGGLVGVYEQYF
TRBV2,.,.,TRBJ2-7,TGTGCCAGCAGGAAGGGACAAGCCTCCTACGAGCAGTACTTC,CASRKGQASYEQYF